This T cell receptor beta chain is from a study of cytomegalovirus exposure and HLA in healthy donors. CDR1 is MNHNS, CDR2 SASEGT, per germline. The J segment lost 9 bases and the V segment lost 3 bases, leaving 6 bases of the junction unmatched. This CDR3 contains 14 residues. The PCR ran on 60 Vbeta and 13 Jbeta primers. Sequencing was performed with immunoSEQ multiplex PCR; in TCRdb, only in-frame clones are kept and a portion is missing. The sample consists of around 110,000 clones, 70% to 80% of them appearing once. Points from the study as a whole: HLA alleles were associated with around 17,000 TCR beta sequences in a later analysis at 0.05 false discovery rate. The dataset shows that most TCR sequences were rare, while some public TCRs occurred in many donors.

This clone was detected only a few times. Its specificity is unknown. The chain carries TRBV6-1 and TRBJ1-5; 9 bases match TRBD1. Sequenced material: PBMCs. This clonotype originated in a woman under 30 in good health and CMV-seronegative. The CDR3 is CASSEDRGLGPQHF. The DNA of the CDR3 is TGTGCCAGCAGTGAGGACAGGGGCTTGGGGCCCCAGCATTTT.